The next 29 T cell receptor beta chains were all read from a single sample in a study of T cell responses to AZD1222 COVID-19 vaccine. The data were produced by immunoSEQ multiplex PCR, yet TCRdb's version contains in-frame clones alone and is incomplete. The repertoire has 150,000 to 160,000 clones, over 85% of them found once; the top ten carry under 20%. The sequenced sample was peripheral blood, obtained on day 0 of AZD1222 vaccination. These receptors were taken from an adult in good health.

The rearrangement uses TRBV4-1 and TRBJ1-1; unclear D gene. The germline V and J ends were trimmed by 1 base and 0 bases, with 9 bases remaining between them. Per germline, CDR1 MGHRA and CDR2 YSYEKL. The CDR3 has 15 residues. The CDR3 DNA is TGCGCCAGCAGCCAAGGGGCCCCCCTGAACACTGAAGCTTTCTTT. Translating it yields CASSQGAPLNTEAFF.

In its sample, this clone was seen a few times. The chain carries TRBV3-1 (or the pseudogene TRBV3-2) and TRBJ1-5, with a tentative D call TRBD1 (6 bases). V shed 4 bases and J shed 6 bases, with 16 bases lying between them. The CDR3 is 15 residues long. CDR1 and CDR2 from the germline V gene are LGHDT and YNNKEL (reference sequence). The CDR3 region is CASSPSGGEGQPQHF. Written as DNA, the CDR3 is TGTGCCAGCAGCCCCTCGGGGGGCGAGGGTCAGCCCCAGCATTTT.

V gene TRBV18 combines with J gene TRBJ1-4; maybe TRBD1 (5 bases). This CDR3 is 15 amino acids long. Germline CDR1 is KGHSH and CDR2 is LQKENI. V was pared by 4 bases and J by 8 bases, with 17 bases between. The CDR3 bases are TGTGCCAGCTCACGTCCGGGAGGGGTGGAGGAAAAACTGTTTTTT. Amino acids: CASSRPGGVEEKLFF.

The rearrangement uses TRBV4-3 and TRBJ1-1; 10 nucleotides agree with TRBD1. Germline-derived CDR1 and CDR2 are LGHNA and YSLEER. Losses at the gene ends were 8 bases for V and 3 bases for J; bases not matched to a gene: 9. This CDR3 has 15 amino acids. This chain's CDR3 is CASGNPGTGDTEAFF. CDR3 bases: TGCGCCAGCGGAAACCCCGGGACAGGGGACACTGAAGCTTTCTTT.

The chain has TRBV2 and TRBJ1-2; 10 bases fit TRBD1. This CDR3 is 14 amino acids long. Germline lookup yields CDR1 SNHLY and CDR2 FYNNEI. After removal of 7 bases from V and 8 bases from J, the junction contained 10 bases not matched to a gene. Here the CDR3 reads CASTPRGTGVGYTF. In DNA, the CDR3 is TGTGCCAGCACCCCGCGGGGGACAGGGGTGGGCTACACCTTC.

The chain has TRBV5-1 and TRBJ1-2, with no clear D. V lost 4 bases to trimming and J lost 2 bases, with 12 bases between them. CDR1 and CDR2 from the germline V gene are SGHRS and YFSETQ. This CDR3 comprises 14 residues. The CDR3 here is CASSRPDRNYGYTF. Written as DNA, the CDR3 is TGCGCCAGCAGCCGCCCGGATAGGAACTATGGCTACACCTTC.

The chain is built from TRBV6-5 and TRBJ1-4, with a tentative D call TRBD1 (5 bases). The V end was cut by 8 bases, the J end by 8 bases, with 15 bases between. CDR1 is MNHEY and CDR2 is SVGAGI in the germline V gene. The CDR3 length is 13 residues. The CDR3 DNA reads TGTGCCAGCGGGGCCCGGGTCCGCGAAAAACTGTTTTTT. It is translated as CASGARVREKLFF.

The chain carries TRBV2 and TRBJ2-7; no firm D call. There are 14 residues in the CDR3. V gave up 7 bases and J gave up 0 bases, with 13 bases separating them. CDR1 and CDR2 from the germline V gene are SNHLY and FYNNEI. CDR3 nucleotide sequence: TGTGCCAGCATCACTGGACGCTTCTCCTACGAGCAGTACTTC. It codes for CASITGRFSYEQYF. Complete variable domain (other parts from reference TRBV2 and TRBJ2-7): EPEVTQTPSHQVTQMGQEVILRCVPISNHLYFYWYRQILGQKVEFLVSFYNNEISEKSEIFDDQFSVERPDGSNFTLKIRSTKLEDSAMYFCASITGRFSYEQYFGPGTRLTVT.

The rearrangement uses TRBV6-2 or TRBV6-3 and TRBJ1-2; 9 nucleotides match TRBD1. The germline V gene has CDR1 MNHEY and CDR2 SVGEGT. This CDR3 comprises 15 residues. Losses at the gene ends were 5 bases for V and 4 bases for J; bases not matched to a gene: 8. CDR3 sequence: CASSVGTGMIYGYTF. CDR3 sequence (DNA): TGTGCCAGCAGTGTCGGGACAGGGATGATCTATGGCTACACCTTC.

This rearrangement joins TRBV19 to TRBJ2-2; 10 bases fit TRBD2. With 6 bases clipped from V and 4 bases from J, the junction kept 11 bases outside the gene matches. The CDR3 extends over 17 amino acids. In germline, CDR1 is LNHDA, CDR2 SQIVND (reference sequence). CDR3 protein: CASRVRLAGVGTGELFF. The CDR3, as DNA: TGTGCCAGTAGGGTACGGCTAGCGGGAGTAGGCACCGGGGAGCTGTTTTTT.

The chain uses TRBV5-1 and TRBJ1-5; perhaps TRBD1 as D (5 bases). There are 14 residues in the CDR3. Trimming took off 4 bases at V and 4 bases at J, with 12 bases between the two ends. From germline, CDR1 is SGHRS and CDR2 YFSETQ. The CDR3 loop is CASSPAGGNQPQHF. In nucleotides, the CDR3 is TGCGCCAGCAGCCCAGCGGGGGGGAATCAGCCCCAGCATTTT.

V usage is TRBV6-5 and J usage is TRBJ1-5, with a weak D call TRBD1 (5 bases). The CDR3 is 13 residues long. Between the trimmed V and J ends, which lost 6 bases and 9 bases, there was a span of 15 bases. Germline V gene lookup returns CDR1 MNHEY and CDR2 SVGAGI. The CDR3 loop is CASSRDGLGPQHF. The CDR3 nucleotides read TGTGCCAGCAGCCGGGACGGCCTCGGGCCCCAGCATTTT.

The V gene is TRBV6-6, the J gene TRBJ1-5, with a tentative D call TRBD1 (5 bases). The length of the CDR3 is 19 residues. Germline-derived CDR1 and CDR2 are MNHNY and SVGAGI (reference sequence). The V and J ends lost 5 bases and 1 base respectively, with 24 bases between them. As DNA, the CDR3 is TGTGCCAGCAGTCAGTCGTGGGGCCCCTACAGGATAAGCAATCAGCCCCAGCATTTT. Translating it yields CASSQSWGPYRISNQPQHF.

The rearrangement joins TRBV30 to TRBJ1-3, with 9 bases that match TRBD1. The CDR3 is 18 amino acids. Looked up from germline, CDR1 is GTSNPN and CDR2 is SVGIG (reference sequence). V shed 5 bases and J 0 bases; nucleotides not matched to a gene: 14. The CDR3 sequence is CAWAVGRGQGFSGNTIYF. The CDR3 region has the DNA TGTGCCTGGGCCGTGGGGAGGGGACAGGGCTTCTCTGGAAACACCATATATTTT.

The chain employs TRBV15 and TRBJ2-7, with 9 nucleotides matching TRBD1. The CDR3 extends over 14 amino acids. Germline V gene lookup returns CDR1 LNHNV and CDR2 YYDKDF (reference sequence). With 4 bases clipped from V and 3 bases from J, the junction kept 4 bases outside the gene matches. The CDR3 DNA reads TGTGCCACCAGCAAAATGGGACAGGGCTACGAGCAGTACTTC. Protein product: CATSKMGQGYEQYF.

V is TRBV7-8 and J is TRBJ1-2; D gene uncertain. Germline lookup yields CDR1 SGHVS and CDR2 FQNEAQ. V lost 2 bases and J lost 4, with 14 bases in between. The CDR3 is 15 residues long. CDR3 sequence reads: CASSLKTNGVYGYTF. The CDR3 nucleotides are TGTGCCAGCAGCTTAAAAACTAATGGCGTCTATGGCTACACCTTC. Supplemented by reference TRBV7-8 and TRBJ1-2, the full variable domain reads GAGVSQSPRYKVAKRGQDVALRCDPISGHVSLFWYQQALGQGPEFLTYFQNEAQLDKSGLPSDRFFAERPEGSVSTLKIQRTQQEDSAVYLCASSLKTNGVYGYTFGSGTRLTVV.

The chain has TRBV5-1 and TRBJ2-1, with TRBD2 matching 9 bases. Germline assignment: CDR1 SGHRS and CDR2 YFSETQ. CDR3 length: 15 residues. V dropped 5 bases and J dropped 4; count of bases not matched to a gene: 7. In DNA form, the CDR3 reads TGCGCCAGCAGTTCTAGCGGGATCGGGTACAATGAGCAGTTCTTC. It codes for CASSSSGIGYNEQFF.

To note about this clone: The junction and the germline gene differ at one end; a read error may be behind it. The chain recombines TRBV4-3 with TRBJ1-5; D may be TRBD1 (5 bases). The germline CDR1 and CDR2 sequences are LGHNA and YSLEER. The CDR3 has 13 amino acids. In nucleotides, the CDR3 is TGCGCCAGCAGCCAAACCTCGGGGCAGCGCCAGCATTTT. It is translated as CASSQTSGQRQHF.

The chain recombines TRBV27 with TRBJ1-2; 8 bases line up with TRBD1. This CDR3 is built from 15 residues. The V and J ends lost 7 bases and 7 bases, in that order; junction bases with no gene match: 14. Per the germline V gene, CDR1 is MNHEY and CDR2 is SMNVEV (reference sequence). The CDR3 loop reads CASTRGRGLGSGYTF. As DNA, the CDR3 is TGTGCCAGCACCCGAGGCAGGGGGCTTGGTAGTGGCTACACCTTC.

The CDR3 DNA follows: TGTGCCAGCAGCTCGCAGGGTCTGGTAGCTTTCTTT. Protein: CASSSQGLVAFF. The rearrangement joins TRBV7-3 to TRBJ1-1; tentatively, D is TRBD1 (5 bases). The CDR3 runs to 12 residues. The V end lost 4 bases, the J end lost 10 bases, and 13 bases lay between the germline ends. The germline V gene encodes CDR1 SGHTA and CDR2 FQGTGA.

This clone was recorded a few times. The V and J genes are TRBV3-1 (or the pseudogene TRBV3-2) and TRBJ2-7; 10 bases agree with TRBD1. The trim removed 4 bases at V and 4 bases at J, leaving 7 bases unmatched. Germline values: CDR1 LGHDT, CDR2 YNNKEL (reference sequence). This CDR3 comprises 15 residues. The DNA for the CDR3 is TGTGCCAGCAGCCTACCGGGACAGGGGAGTTACGAGCAGTACTTC. Amino acid sequence: CASSLPGQGSYEQYF.

V usage is TRBV7-2 and J usage is TRBJ1-6; D call uncertain. The CDR3 has 13 residues. Germline V gene lookup returns CDR1 SGHTA and CDR2 FQGNSA. Trimming took 5 bases from V and 9 from J, leaving 11 bases between them. The CDR3 protein is CASSPQAISPLHF. The DNA of the CDR3 is TGTGCCAGCAGCCCCCAAGCTATTTCACCCCTCCACTTT. Together with reference TRBV7-2 and TRBJ1-6, the CDR3 gives the full variable domain: GAGVSQSPSNKVTEKGKDVELRCDPISGHTALYWYRQSLGQGLEFLIYFQGNSAPDKSGLPSDRFSAERTGGSVSTLTIQRTQQEDSAVYLCASSPQAISPLHFGNGTRLTVT.

The chain combines TRBV4-3 with TRBJ1-1; no firm D call. CDR1 LGHNA and CDR2 YSLEER come from the germline V gene. V was cut by 0 bases and J by 3 bases, with 11 bases left in between. This CDR3 is 15 amino acids long. CDR3 protein: CASSQDRRRDTEAFF. For the CDR3, the DNA is TGCGCCAGCAGCCAAGACAGGAGGCGTGACACTGAAGCTTTCTTT.

The table lists this clone with a few counts. The chain is built from TRBV28 and TRBJ1-2; D is perhaps TRBD1 (5 bases). There are 12 residues in the CDR3. The germline gives CDR1 MDHEN, CDR2 SYDVKM. V was pared by 6 bases and J by 5 bases, with 10 bases between. Here the CDR3 reads CASSGGGYGYTF. The CDR3 DNA sequence: TGTGCCAGCAGCGGGGGGGGATATGGCTACACCTTC.

The chain uses TRBV7-9 and TRBJ2-7, with 10 bases lining up with TRBD2. Germline V CDR1 and CDR2: SEHNR, FQNEAQ (reference sequence). The CDR3 is 15 residues long. V was clipped by 6 bases and J by 4 bases; unmatched bases: 9. The CDR3: CASSKAASGGYEQYF. As DNA, the CDR3 is TGTGCCAGCAGTAAAGCGGCTAGCGGGGGTTACGAGCAGTACTTC.

The V call is TRBV2, the J call TRBJ2-5, with D perhaps matching TRBD2 (6 bases). This CDR3 spans 13 amino acids. The ends were cut back, 10 bases at V and 4 bases at J, with 16 bases in the middle. Germline V gene lookup returns CDR1 SNHLY and CDR2 FYNNEI. The CDR3 spells CATGIGRLETQYF. Here the CDR3 DNA reads TGTGCCACCGGCATCGGGAGACTAGAGACCCAGTACTTC. Drawing the rest from reference TRBV2 and TRBJ2-5, the complete variable domain is EPEVTQTPSHQVTQMGQEVILRCVPISNHLYFYWYRQILGQKVEFLVSFYNNEISEKSEIFDDQFSVERPDGSNFTLKIRSTKLEDSAMYFCATGIGRLETQYFGPGTRLLVL.

The chain couples TRBV19 to TRBJ1-2; 7 bases align to TRBD1. This CDR3 has 15 residues. Trimming cost V 1 base and J 4 bases; bases outside gene matches: 6. Germline CDR1 reads LNHDA; CDR2 reads SQIVND (reference sequence). The CDR3 sequence is CASSIVQGVSYGYTF. The CDR3 bases are TGTGCCAGTAGTATAGTCCAGGGGGTGAGCTATGGCTACACCTTC.

The chain links TRBV27 to TRBJ2-2; 8 nucleotides align to TRBD1. Germline lookup yields CDR1 MNHEY and CDR2 SMNVEV (reference sequence). CDR3 length: 14 residues. V gave up 10 bases and J gave up 1 base; unmatched junction bases: 5. The CDR3 DNA is TGTGCCACTAAGGGACAGGAGAACACCGGGGAGCTGTTTTTT. Encoded protein: CATKGQENTGELFF.

The rearrangement links TRBV5-1 to TRBJ2-7, with a possible D match to TRBD1 (5 bases). The CDR3 extends over 13 amino acids. Germline V lookup: CDR1 SGHRS, CDR2 YFSETQ. The V end lost 3 bases, the J end lost 0 bases, and 7 bases lay between the germline ends. Here the CDR3 reads CASSSGFSYEQYF. CDR3 in DNA: TGCGCCAGCAGCTCAGGGTTCTCCTACGAGCAGTACTTC. The full variable domain, with the rest looked up from reference TRBV5-1 and TRBJ2-7, is KAGVTQTPRYLIKTRGQQVTLSCSPISGHRSVSWYQQTPGQGLQFLFEYFSETQRNKGNFPGRFSGRQFSNSRSEMNVSTLELGDSALYLCASSSGFSYEQYFGPGTRLTVT.